The text below deals with one T cell receptor (beta chain). This sample was taken from a study of T cell responses to AZD1222 COVID-19 vaccine. Sequencing used immunoSEQ multiplex PCR; TCRdb keeps in-frame clones, though not all of them. The data contain 70,000 to 90,000 clones, approximately 91% of them seen just once; the ten biggest clones take up under 3%. V was clipped by 7 bases and J by 7 bases; unmatched bases: 7. This CDR3 contains 14 residues. CDR1 and CDR2 (germline): MNHEY, SVGAGI. Source: peripheral blood, taken on day 0 of AZD1222 vaccination. This receptor was identified in an adult in good health. The rearrangement uses TRBV6-5 and TRBJ1-6; 7 bases are shared with TRBD1. CDR3 residues: CASKLTGNNSPLHF. In DNA, the CDR3 is TGTGCCAGCAAACTGACAGGGAACAATTCACCCCTCCACTTT.